This TCR beta chain was found in a study of T cell changes during pregnancy in multiple sclerosis. V lost 0 bases and J lost 4, with 8 bases in between. This CDR3 region has 14 residues. The V gene's germline CDR1 is LGHNA and CDR2 YSLEER. Sequencing was performed with immunoSEQ multiplex PCR; in TCRdb, only in-frame clones are kept and a portion is missing. Of tens of thousands of clones listed, over 75% are singletons. The chain employs TRBV4-3 and TRBJ2-3; weak D call: TRBD2 (7 bases). This TCR came from a female donor in good health, enrolled as a control in a pregnancy study. This sample comprised CD4+ T cells from peripheral blood mononuclear cells, obtained in the third trimester of pregnancy. The CDR3 region has the DNA TGCGCCAGCAGCCAAGAAGGGGGGGCAGATACGCAGTATTTT. Translating gives CASSQEGGADTQYF.